The rows below give T cell receptor beta chains drawn from one sample of a study of human T cells and chemical hapten exposure. TCRdb reprocessed the RACE reads with MiXCR, giving one entry per CDR3 protein. In the table there are tens of thousands of distinct CDR3 sequences, about 3.9% of which are singletons. The sample comprised whole blood. These receptors were collected from a female donor in good health. Some clones in this sample may be carry-over from other donors' samples. Each CDR3 is given with its conserved first and last residue. D genes are given only for firm matches. The listing skips clone size in some rows; elsewhere it reads once, few, many or a size class.

j_call v_call clone_size d_call cdr3_nt cdr3_aa
TRBJ1-2 TRBV20-1 many - TGCAGTGCTGCTGAAAATAGGGACTATGGCTACACCTTC CSAAENRDYGYTF
TRBJ2-7 TRBV27 - TRBD1 TGTGCCAGCAGTTTTTTCCTTCGCGGACAGGCGTACTACGAGCAGTACTTC CASSFFLRGQAYYEQYF
TRBJ1-3 TRBV12-3/TRBV12-4 many TRBD1 TGTGCCAGCAGTCGAAGAGACAGGGCTACTGGAAACACCATATATTTT CASSRRDRATGNTIYF
TRBJ2-3 TRBV7-9 many TRBD2 TGTGCCAGCAGCCCACAACTAGCGGGGATTGGCACAGATACGCAGTATTTT CASSPQLAGIGTDTQYF
TRBJ1-1 TRBV2 - - TGTGCCAGCAGTCCTGTCGTCATGAACACTGAAGCTTTCTTT CASSPVVMNTEAFF
TRBJ2-3 TRBV7-2 - TRBD2 TGTGCCAGCGGCTTCCAAGCGGGGTTCACAGGTACGCAGTATTTT CASGFQAGFTGTQYF
TRBJ1-2 TRBV11-2 many - TGTGCCAGCAGCGACCGAAACTACAATAACTATGGCTACACCTTC CASSDRNYNNYGYTF
TRBJ1-5 TRBV18 many - TGTGCCAGCTCGCCCCCCAGTAGCAATCAGCCCCAGCATTTT CASSPPSSNQPQHF
TRBJ2-1 TRBV5-4 many TRBD2 TGTGCCAGCAGCCCGGGACTAGTAAACAATGAGCAGTTCTTC CASSPGLVNNEQFF
TRBJ2-4 TRBV6-1 many TRBD2 TGTGCCAGCAGTTCCGTAGCGGGCCATGCCAAAAACATTCAGTACTTC CASSSVAGHAKNIQYF
TRBJ2-5 TRBV7-2 many TRBD2 TGTGCCAGCAGCAGGACTAGCGGGGCACAAGAGACCCAGTACTTC CASSRTSGAQETQYF
TRBJ2-3 TRBV11-2 many TRBD1 TGTGCCAGCAGCTTACAAACAGGGGGCTTGAATACGCAGTATTTT CASSLQTGGLNTQYF
TRBJ1-1 TRBV29-1 many - TGCAGCGTTGATTCTGACAGGCCTAACGCGAACACTGAAGCTTTCTTT CSVDSDRPNANTEAFF
TRBJ1-2 TRBV9 many - TGTGCCAGCAGCGTTGGACAGTACTATGGCTACACCTTC CASSVGQYYGYTF
TRBJ2-2 TRBV5-1 many TRBD1 TGCGCCAGCAGCTGGGGACAGCCGAACACCGGGGAGCTGTTTTTT CASSWGQPNTGELFF
TRBJ1-5 TRBV20-1 many - TGCAGTGCTAGAAGGGGATCAAGCAATCAGCCCCAGCATTTT CSARRGSSNQPQHF
TRBJ2-7 TRBV7-8 many - TGTGCCAGCAGCCCCCAGCCGCCCTCCTACGAGCAGTACTTC CASSPQPPSYEQYF
TRBJ2-3 TRBV9 many - TGTGCCAGCAGCGTGCAGGGGTCGGGGTCAGATACGCAGTATTTT CASSVQGSGSDTQYF
TRBJ2-2 TRBV20-1 many TRBD2 TGCAGTGCTAGTACCATAGACTCCGGGACTAGCGGCACCGGGGAGCTGTTTTTT CSASTIDSGTSGTGELFF
TRBJ2-7 TRBV25-1 many - TGTGCCAGCAGTGACCAGGGTAACTACGAGCAGTACTTC CASSDQGNYEQYF
TRBJ2-3 TRBV7-9 many - TGTGCCAGCAGCTTAGACTCCCAAATCTCCACAGATACGCAGTATTTT CASSLDSQISTDTQYF
TRBJ1-1 TRBV5-5 many TRBD1 TGTGCCAGCAGCTACCGGACAGGCACTCTAACTGAAGCTTTCTTT CASSYRTGTLTEAFF
TRBJ1-1 TRBV29-1 many - TGCAGCGCTCACGGTCTGAACACTGAAGCTTTCTTT CSAHGLNTEAFF
TRBJ1-1 TRBV12-3/TRBV12-4 many - TGTGCCAGCAGTTTAGCGGGGCAGAGGAAACCCACTGAAGCTTTCTTT CASSLAGQRKPTEAFF
TRBJ2-2 TRBV29-1 many - TGCAGCGTTGAATTCCCCCTCCAGGGCGGCACCGGGGAGCTGTTTTTT CSVEFPLQGGTGELFF
TRBJ2-3 TRBV20-1 - - TGCAGTGCTAGGAGGGCAGATACGCAGTATTTT CSARRADTQYF
TRBJ2-3 TRBV28 many TRBD2 TGTGCCAGCAGTTCCTCCTTCGTAGCGGGGGGACCCACAGATACGCAGTATTTT CASSSSFVAGGPTDTQYF
TRBJ2-6 TRBV11-2 many - TGTGCCAGCAGCTTAGCGGGGTTGGGGGCCAACGTCCTGACTTTC CASSLAGLGANVLTF
TRBJ2-7 TRBV6-1 many TRBD2 TGTGCCAGCAGTGAAGCTGGGGCTAGCGGGGCCTACGAGCAGTACTTC CASSEAGASGAYEQYF
TRBJ2-3 TRBV7-2 many - TGTGCCAGCAGCTTAGACAGGAGCACAGATACGCAGTATTTT CASSLDRSTDTQYF
TRBJ2-6 TRBV6-2/TRBV6-3 many - TGTGCCAGCAGTTATAGTAAGGGGGGGACCTCTGGGGCCAACGTCCTGACTTTC CASSYSKGGTSGANVLTF
TRBJ1-5 TRBV20-1 - - TGCAGTGCTAAGAAAGGAATGAATCAGCCCCAGAATTTT CSAKKGMNQPQNF
TRBJ1-5 TRBV20-1 many - TGCAGTGCTAGAGATCGGAGGGGGGTTCAGCCCCAGCATTTT CSARDRRGVQPQHF
TRBJ1-5 TRBV6-5 many TRBD1 TGTGCCAGCAGTTACTCGACAGGGGGCCAGCCCCAGCATTTT CASSYSTGGQPQHF
TRBJ2-7 TRBV4-1 - - TGCGCCAGCAGCCAACAAGTCAGGGACTACGAGCAGTACTTC CASSQQVRDYEQYF
TRBJ2-3 TRBV7-2 many TRBD2 TGTGCCAGCAGCTTAGCGCTAGCGGGGGTTCCAGATACGCAGTATTTT CASSLALAGVPDTQYF
TRBJ1-1 TRBV5-1 many - TGCGCCAGCAGCTTAGCTGACTCAGGGAGCGCTGAAGCTTTCTTT CASSLADSGSAEAFF
TRBJ2-5 TRBV12-3/TRBV12-4 many - TGTGCCAGCAGTATCCGGGACATAACCTCCCAAGAGACCCAGTACTTC CASSIRDITSQETQYF
TRBJ2-3 TRBV5-1 many - TGCGCCAGCAGCTTGGCTGCTACAGATACGCAGTATTTT CASSLAATDTQYF
TRBJ1-5 TRBV6-4 many - TGTGCCAGCAGTGAATGTGTACGGCCCCAGCATTTT CASSECVRPQHF
TRBJ2-7 TRBV18 few - TGTGCCAGCTCACCGGGACTCCACTCCTACGAGCAGTACTTC CASSPGLHSYEQYF
TRBJ2-3 TRBV13 - - TGTGCCAGCAGCACCCGACAGAATCCAGATACGCAGTATTTT CASSTRQNPDTQYF
TRBJ2-4 TRBV2 many - TGTGCCAGCAGTGTGCTGAAACTAGCCAAAAACATTCAGTACTTC CASSVLKLAKNIQYF
TRBJ1-2 TRBV4-3 many - TGCGCCAGCAGCCAAGAACACAGTTTCTATGGCTACACCTTC CASSQEHSFYGYTF
TRBJ2-3 TRBV12-5 many - TGTGCTAGTGGTTTGGTTCGGTACACAGATACGCAGTATTTT CASGLVRYTDTQYF
TRBJ2-7 TRBV27 many TRBD1 TGTGCCAGCAGTCCGACAGGGGGCTACCACGAGCAGTACTTC CASSPTGGYHEQYF